These T cell receptor beta chains were read from a single sample in a study of blood T cell repertoires in COVID-19. Generated by immunoSEQ multiplex PCR, the TCRdb table keeps only in-frame clones and is missing some. The data hold about 200,000 clones, with around nine tenths observed a single time. Specimen: peripheral blood. All receptors derive from a man aged 55 to 70 with acute or convalescent COVID-19. Both conserved end residues are part of each CDR3. A D gene is named only where the DNA matches it firmly. A clone size is listed for some rows: how often the clone was seen (once, few, many), or a class if it is expanded.

J gene | D gene | clone size | V gene | CDR3 DNA | CDR3 protein
TRBJ1-1 | NA | once | TRBV5-1 | TGCGCCAGCAGCTTGACGGCAGGTAACACTGAAGCTTTCTTT | CASSLTAGNTEAFF
TRBJ1-6 | NA | once | TRBV19 | TGTGCCAGTAGTATATCAGCGCCGGGAAATTCACCCCTCCACTTT | CASSISAPGNSPLHF
TRBJ2-1 | NA | NA | TRBV3-1/TRBV3-2 | TGTGCCAGCAGCCAACATCCGACGGGCAATGAGCAGTTCTTC | CASSQHPTGNEQFF
TRBJ2-3 | TRBD2 | NA | TRBV18 | TGTGCCAGCTCCGACGGCCTAGCGGGGGATACTAATACGCAGTATTTT | CASSDGLAGDTNTQYF
TRBJ2-3 | NA | NA | TRBV19 | TGTGCCAGTAGTATCTCCACAGATACGCAGTATTTT | CASSISTDTQYF
TRBJ2-7 | TRBD1 | NA | TRBV28 | TGTGCCAGCAGCCGCACCGGGACAGGGAACTACGAGCAGTACTTC | CASSRTGTGNYEQYF
TRBJ2-7 | TRBD1 | NA | TRBV19 | TGTGCCAGTAGCCAGACAGGGTTACCCTACGAGCAGTACTTC | CASSQTGLPYEQYF
TRBJ1-2 | NA | NA | TRBV28 | TGTGCCAGCAGCATGACAGCGTACCCTTCCTACACCTTC | CASSMTAYPSYTF
TRBJ2-7 | TRBD2 | NA | TRBV7-2 | TGTGCCAGCAGCCCGGCGGGACTAGCGGACGCCTACGAGCAGTACTTC | CASSPAGLADAYEQYF
TRBJ2-7 | TRBD1 | NA | TRBV5-1 | TGCGCCAGCAGCTTGGGGCAGGGGGCAGGTAACGAGCAGTACTTC | CASSLGQGAGNEQYF
TRBJ1-2 | NA | once | TRBV18 | TGTGCCAGCTCACCACCGCAGGGCCGATCAACCTATGGCTACACCTTC | CASSPPQGRSTYGYTF
TRBJ1-5 | NA | NA | TRBV19 | TGTGCCAGTAGTATAGCGTGGGCAGGGGTTAGCAATCAGCCCCAGCATTTT | CASSIAWAGVSNQPQHF
TRBJ2-5 | NA | NA | TRBV5-1 | TGCGCCAGCAGCTTGGGCGGGACGTACCAAGAGACCCAGTACTTC | CASSLGGTYQETQYF
TRBJ2-5 | TRBD2 | NA | TRBV5-8 | TGTGCCAGCAGCTCGGAGGGGACTAGCGGGGGGGCCCAAGAGACCCAGTACTTC | CASSSEGTSGGAQETQYF
TRBJ1-4 | TRBD1 | NA | TRBV4-3 | TGCGCCAGCAGCCAAGGACAGGGAAGGACTAATGAAAAACTGTTTTTT | CASSQGQGRTNEKLFF
TRBJ2-6 | NA | NA | TRBV15 | TGTGCCACCCGCGGAGGGGGCAGGGGGGCCAACGTCCTGACTTTC | CATRGGGRGANVLTF
TRBJ1-2 | TRBD1 | NA | TRBV4-2 | TGTGCCAGCAGCCAACAAGGGACAGGGGGCGCGATTGGCTACACCTTC | CASSQQGTGGAIGYTF
TRBJ2-3 | TRBD1 | NA | TRBV20-1 | TGCAGTGCTAGTGGTCGGGTCCAGGGGGCCACAGATACGCAGTATTTT | CSASGRVQGATDTQYF
TRBJ2-3 | NA | NA | TRBV21-1 | TGTGCCAGCAGCAAAGTCGCCGGGGGGGTTAGCACAGATACGCAGTATTTT | CASSKVAGGVSTDTQYF
TRBJ2-2 | NA | NA | TRBV29-1 | TGCAGCGCAGCGGGCCTCGTAGGCAACGGGGAGCTGTTTTTT | CSAAGLVGNGELFF
TRBJ2-5 | TRBD1 | NA | TRBV9 | TGTGCCAGCAGCTCACGAGAGGGCAGGGGGGAGACCCAGTACTTC | CASSSREGRGETQYF
TRBJ2-7 | TRBD1 | NA | TRBV3-1/TRBV3-2 | TGTGCCAGCAGCCAGGGGACAGGGACCAGCGAGCAGTACTTC | CASSQGTGTSEQYF
TRBJ2-1 | TRBD2 | NA | TRBV9 | TGTGCCAGCAGCGTAGCGTCTAGCGGGGTTTACAATGAGCAGTTCTTC | CASSVASSGVYNEQFF
TRBJ1-2 | NA | once | TRBV5-5 | TGTGCCAGCAGCTTGGACCTCGGGACACCCTATGGCTACACCTTC | CASSLDLGTPYGYTF
TRBJ1-1 | TRBD1 | NA | TRBV19 | TGTGCCAGTAGTTTACAGCTGAGGGGGCGGACGAACACTGAAGCTTTCTTT | CASSLQLRGRTNTEAFF
TRBJ2-7 | NA | NA | TRBV12-3/TRBV12-4 | TGTGCCAGCAGTTTACACAGCTCCTACGAGCAGTACTTC | CASSLHSSYEQYF
TRBJ1-1 | NA | NA | TRBV7-2 | TGTGCCAGCAGCTTAGTAGTACAGACCCTGAACACTGAAGCTTTCTTT | CASSLVVQTLNTEAFF
TRBJ2-3 | NA | NA | TRBV15 | TGTGCCACCAGCAGAGACAGGGGGGCAGATACGCAGTATTTT | CATSRDRGADTQYF
TRBJ1-1 | NA | NA | TRBV6-5 | TGTGCCAGCGAGGGGGACGGCTTAGGGACTGAAGCTTTCTTT | CASEGDGLGTEAFF
TRBJ2-1 | TRBD2 | NA | TRBV9 | TGTGCCAGCAGCGCGGGACTAGCGGGGGGAGGCTACAATGAGCAGTTCTTC | CASSAGLAGGGYNEQFF
TRBJ1-1 | NA | NA | TRBV9 | TGTGCCAGCAGCGTAGACGACGGGGTGAACACTGAAGCTTTCTTT | CASSVDDGVNTEAFF
TRBJ2-5 | TRBD1 | NA | TRBV9 | TGTGCCAGCAGCTACTCATCGGGACAGGGGATCGGAGAGACCCAGTACTTC | CASSYSSGQGIGETQYF
TRBJ1-1 | NA | NA | TRBV19 | TGTGCCAGTAGTATTAAGGCAGGGAACACTGAAGCTTTCTTT | CASSIKAGNTEAFF
TRBJ1-1 | NA | NA | TRBV18 | TGTGCCAGCTCACCCAGGACAGAGCTGAACACTGAAGCTTTCTTT | CASSPRTELNTEAFF
TRBJ2-7 | NA | NA | TRBV28 | TGTGCCAGCAGTTTCTTCGGGGGAGGCCCCTACGAGCAGTACTTC | CASSFFGGGPYEQYF
TRBJ2-3 | TRBD1 | NA | TRBV7-9 | TGTGCCAGCAGCTCGACAGGGGGCAGTTTCCAAGATACGCAGTATTTT | CASSSTGGSFQDTQYF
TRBJ2-5 | TRBD1 | NA | TRBV18 | TGTGCCAGCTCCGACAGGGTCCAAGAGACCCAGTACTTC | CASSDRVQETQYF
TRBJ2-1 | TRBD1 | once | TRBV5-1 | TGCGCCAGCAGCTCTGACAGGGGGGGATACAATGAGCAGTTCTTC | CASSSDRGGYNEQFF
TRBJ1-2 | TRBD1 | NA | TRBV4-2 | TGTGCCAGCAGCCAAGCAACCGGGACAGGGAACTATGGCTACACCTTC | CASSQATGTGNYGYTF
TRBJ1-1 | TRBD1 | NA | TRBV18 | TGTGCCAGCTCACAGGGACAGAACATGAACACTGAAGCTTTCTTT | CASSQGQNMNTEAFF
TRBJ1-6 | TRBD1 | few | TRBV19 | TGTGCCAGTAGTATCGATTTCGGGACAGCGAATTCACCCCTCCACTTT | CASSIDFGTANSPLHF
TRBJ1-2 | TRBD1 | NA | TRBV24-1 | TGTGCCACCAGTGCTCCAGGGGGCAGGGACTATGGCTACACCTTC | CATSAPGGRDYGYTF